This record looks at one TCR beta chain sequence and its context. Its antigen is undetermined. This entry belongs to a study of identical twins. Broader study findings: It was possible that invariant MAIT and iNKT cells partly confounded the zero-insertion analyses. Where out-of-frame alpha sequences were twin-shared, they showed excess low generation probability.

The V gene lost 6 bases and the J gene lost 7 bases, with 18 bases spanning the gap. This CDR3 is built from 14 residues. The germline gives CDR1 SQVTM, CDR2 ANQGSEA. Template switching added a universal primer binding site, and final cDNA carried unique molecular identifiers. TCRdb processed the 5' RACE reads anew with MiXCR; each CDR3 protein has one entry. The table lists some 630,000 distinct CDR3 sequences, under 8.5% of them singletons. This same sample was also part of a study on yellow fever vaccine responses in identical twins. This second study notes: Reportedly, twins showed a vaccine T cell response that looked partly convergent and partly personalized.

Source material: PBMCs. V and J are TRBV29-1 and TRBJ2-2; D perhaps matches TRBD2 (6 bases). The receptor's source is a woman in her late teens or twenties in good health. CDR3: CSVAPGGPSGELFF. DNA of the CDR3: TGCAGCGTCGCCCCTGGAGGGCCCAGCGGGGAGCTGTTTTTT.